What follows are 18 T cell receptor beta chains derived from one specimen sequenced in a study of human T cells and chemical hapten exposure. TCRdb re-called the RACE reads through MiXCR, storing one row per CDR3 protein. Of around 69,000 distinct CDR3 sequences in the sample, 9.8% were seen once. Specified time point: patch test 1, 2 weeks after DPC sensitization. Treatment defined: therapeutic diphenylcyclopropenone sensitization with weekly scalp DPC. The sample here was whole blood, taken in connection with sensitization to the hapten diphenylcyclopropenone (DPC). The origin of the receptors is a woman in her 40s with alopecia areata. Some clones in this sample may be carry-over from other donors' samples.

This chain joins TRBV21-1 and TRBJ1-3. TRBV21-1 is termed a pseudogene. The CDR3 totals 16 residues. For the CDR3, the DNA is TGTGCCAGCAGCAATCGTCGGCAGAACTCTGGAAACACCATATATTTT. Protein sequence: CASSNRRQNSGNTIYF.

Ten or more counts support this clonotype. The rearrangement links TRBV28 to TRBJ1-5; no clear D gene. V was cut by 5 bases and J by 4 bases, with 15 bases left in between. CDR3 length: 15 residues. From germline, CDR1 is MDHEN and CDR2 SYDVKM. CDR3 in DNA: TGTGCCAGCAGTCCCGAAGGGAAGGGAAATCAGCCCCAGCATTTT. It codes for CASSPEGKGNQPQHF.

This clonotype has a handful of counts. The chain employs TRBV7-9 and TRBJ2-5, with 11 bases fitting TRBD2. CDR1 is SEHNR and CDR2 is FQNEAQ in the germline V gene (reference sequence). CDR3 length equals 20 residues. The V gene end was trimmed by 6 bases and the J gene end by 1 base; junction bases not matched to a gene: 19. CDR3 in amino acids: CASSLPTSGDHPGFQETQYF. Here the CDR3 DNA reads TGTGCCAGCAGTTTACCGACTAGCGGGGATCATCCGGGGTTCCAAGAGACCCAGTACTTC.

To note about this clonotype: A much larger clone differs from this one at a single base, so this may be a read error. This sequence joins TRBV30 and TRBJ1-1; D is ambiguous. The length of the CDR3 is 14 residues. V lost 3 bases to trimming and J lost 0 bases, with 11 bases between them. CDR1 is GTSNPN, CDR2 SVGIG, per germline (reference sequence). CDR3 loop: CAWRPRRLNTEAFF. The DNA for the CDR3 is TGTGCCTGGAGGCCCCGGCGCTTGAACACTGAAGCTTTCTTT. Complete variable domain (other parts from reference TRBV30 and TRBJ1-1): SQTIHQWPATLVQPVGSPLSLECTVEGTSNPNLYWYRQAAGRGLQLLFYSVGIGQISSEVPQNLSASRPQDRQFILSSKKLLLSDSGFYLCAWRPRRLNTEAFFGQGTRLTVV.

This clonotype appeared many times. CDR3 bases: TGTGCCAGCAGCTTGGGGGCCACTAACTATGGCTACACCTTC. It translates to CASSLGATNYGYTF. V is TRBV7-2 and J is TRBJ1-2, with D maybe TRBD1 (6 bases). In germline, CDR1 is SGHTA, CDR2 FQGNSA. The ends were cut back, 3 bases at V and 0 bases at J, with 8 bases in the middle. CDR3 size: 14 residues.

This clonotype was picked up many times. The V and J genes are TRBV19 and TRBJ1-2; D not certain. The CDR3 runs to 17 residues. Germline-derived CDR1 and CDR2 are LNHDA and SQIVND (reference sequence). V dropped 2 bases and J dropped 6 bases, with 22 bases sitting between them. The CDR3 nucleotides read TGTGCCAGTAGTATATGGGCCAGCGAAGTCCTTGCTGATGGCTACACCTTC. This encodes CASSIWASEVLADGYTF.

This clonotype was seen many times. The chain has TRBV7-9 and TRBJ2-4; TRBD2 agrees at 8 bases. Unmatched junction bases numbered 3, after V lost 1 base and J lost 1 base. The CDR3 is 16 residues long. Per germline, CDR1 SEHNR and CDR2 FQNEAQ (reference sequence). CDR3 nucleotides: TGTGCCAGCAGCTTAGAGACTAGCGTCGCCAAAAACATTCAGTACTTC. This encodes CASSLETSVAKNIQYF.

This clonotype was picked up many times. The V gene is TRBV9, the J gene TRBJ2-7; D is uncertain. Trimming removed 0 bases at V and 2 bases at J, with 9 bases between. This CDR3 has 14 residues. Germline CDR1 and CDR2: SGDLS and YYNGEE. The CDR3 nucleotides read TGTGCCAGCAGCGTAGAGGCCGATCCCTACGAGCAGTACTTC. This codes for CASSVEADPYEQYF.

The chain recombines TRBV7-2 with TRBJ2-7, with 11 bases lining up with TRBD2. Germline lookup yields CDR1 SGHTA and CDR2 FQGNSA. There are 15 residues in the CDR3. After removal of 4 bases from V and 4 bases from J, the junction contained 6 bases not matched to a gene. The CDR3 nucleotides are TGTGCCAGCAGCTCGCATAGCGGGGGGGTGTACGAGCAGTACTTC. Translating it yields CASSSHSGGVYEQYF.

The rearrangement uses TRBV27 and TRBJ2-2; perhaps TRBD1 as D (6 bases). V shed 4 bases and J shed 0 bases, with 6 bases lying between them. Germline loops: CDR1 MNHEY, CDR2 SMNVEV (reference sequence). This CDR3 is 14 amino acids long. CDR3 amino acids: CASSWTANTGELFF. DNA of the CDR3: TGTGCCAGCAGTTGGACAGCGAACACCGGGGAGCTGTTTTTT.

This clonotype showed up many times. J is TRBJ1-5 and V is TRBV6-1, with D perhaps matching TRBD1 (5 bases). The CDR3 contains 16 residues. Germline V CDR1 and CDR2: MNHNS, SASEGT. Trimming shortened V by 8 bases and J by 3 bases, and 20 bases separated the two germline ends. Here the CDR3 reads CASDVRAVTFNQPQHF. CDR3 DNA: TGTGCCAGCGATGTCAGGGCCGTTACCTTCAATCAGCCCCAGCATTTT.

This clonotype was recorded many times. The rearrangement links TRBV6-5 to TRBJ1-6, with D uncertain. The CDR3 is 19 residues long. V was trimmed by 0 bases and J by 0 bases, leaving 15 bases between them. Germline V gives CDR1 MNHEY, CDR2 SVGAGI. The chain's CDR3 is CASSYSYPPAGSYNSPLHF. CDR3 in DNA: TGTGCCAGCAGTTACTCTTACCCCCCAGCCGGCTCCTATAATTCACCCCTCCACTTT.

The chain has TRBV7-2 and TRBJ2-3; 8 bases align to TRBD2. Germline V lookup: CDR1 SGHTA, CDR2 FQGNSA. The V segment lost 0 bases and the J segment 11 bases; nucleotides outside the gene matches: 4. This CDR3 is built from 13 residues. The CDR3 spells CASSLASGELQYF. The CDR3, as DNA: TGTGCCAGCAGCTTAGCTAGCGGGGAGTTGCAGTATTTT. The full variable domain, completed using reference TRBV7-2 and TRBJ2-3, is GAGVSQSPSNKVTEKGKDVELRCDPISGHTALYWYRQSLGQGLEFLIYFQGNSAPDKSGLPSDRFSAERTGGSVSTLTIQRTQQEDSAVYLCASSLASGELQYFGPGTRLTVL.

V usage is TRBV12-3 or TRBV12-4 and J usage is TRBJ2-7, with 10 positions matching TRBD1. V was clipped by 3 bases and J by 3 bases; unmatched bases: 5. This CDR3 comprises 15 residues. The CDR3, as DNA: TGTGCCAGCAGTTTCTGGGGACAGGGGTTCTACGAGCAGTACTTC. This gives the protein CASSFWGQGFYEQYF.

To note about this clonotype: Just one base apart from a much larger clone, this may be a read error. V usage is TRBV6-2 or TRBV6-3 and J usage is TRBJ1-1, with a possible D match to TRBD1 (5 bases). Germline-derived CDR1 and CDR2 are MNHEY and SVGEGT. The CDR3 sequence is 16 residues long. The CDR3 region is CVSSPPDNGANTEAFF. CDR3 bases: TGTGTCAGCTCCCCTCCGGATAATGGGGCCAACACTGAAGCTTTCTTT.

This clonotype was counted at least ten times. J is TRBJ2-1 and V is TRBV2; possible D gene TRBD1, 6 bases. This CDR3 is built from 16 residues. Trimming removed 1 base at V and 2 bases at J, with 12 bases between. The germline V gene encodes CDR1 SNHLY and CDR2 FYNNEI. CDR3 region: CASSEGAGEAYNEQFF. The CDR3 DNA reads TGTGCCAGCAGTGAAGGGGCAGGGGAAGCCTACAATGAGCAGTTCTTC.

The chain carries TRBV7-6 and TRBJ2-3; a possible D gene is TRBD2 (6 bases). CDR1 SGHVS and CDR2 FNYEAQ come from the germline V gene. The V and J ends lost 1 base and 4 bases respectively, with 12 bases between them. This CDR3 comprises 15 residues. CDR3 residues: CASSLGSGVPDTQYF. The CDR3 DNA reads TGTGCCAGCAGCTTAGGTTCGGGGGTGCCAGATACGCAGTATTTT.

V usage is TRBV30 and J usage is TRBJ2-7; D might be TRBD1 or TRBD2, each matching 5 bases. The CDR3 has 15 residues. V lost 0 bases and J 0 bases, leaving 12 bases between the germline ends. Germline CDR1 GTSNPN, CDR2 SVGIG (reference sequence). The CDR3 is CAWSVWGRSSYEQYF. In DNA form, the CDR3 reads TGTGCCTGGAGTGTTTGGGGACGGAGCTCCTACGAGCAGTACTTC.